The rows below give T cell receptor beta chains drawn from one sample of a study of cytomegalovirus exposure and HLA in healthy donors. Using immunoSEQ multiplex PCR, the repertoire was profiled, and TCRdb retains in-frame clones only, with some absent. Among 140,000 to 150,000 clones, 94% were seen once, and the ten largest hold 1.5% to 2%. The source material was PBMCs. All receptors derive from a man younger than 30 in good health and CMV-seropositive. Both conserved end residues are part of each CDR3. A D gene is named only where the DNA matches it firmly.

TRBJ1-5 - TRBV6-1 CASSVLDGTLGNQPQHF
TRBJ2-7 TRBD2 TRBV5-4 CASSPGLAVYEQYF
TRBJ1-4 - TRBV13 CASSLGFVGQDYEKLFF
TRBJ2-3 TRBD1 TRBV6-6 CASSSPDRGQNTQYF
TRBJ1-2 - TRBV7-9 CASSLARDSYGYTF
TRBJ2-5 - TRBV19 CASSTIGLDRETQYF
TRBJ1-1 TRBD1 TRBV28 CASSPPTGMNTEAFF
TRBJ1-4 TRBD1 TRBV13 CASSPGTVLAEKLFF
TRBJ2-2 - TRBV5-4 CASSLDSYTGELFF
TRBJ2-7 - TRBV28 CASSLQGTYEQYF
TRBJ1-1 - TRBV5-1 CASSFKEWATEAFF
TRBJ2-3 - TRBV9 CASSVYGGKADTQYF
TRBJ1-1 TRBD1 TRBV29-1 CSVYRDRGSEAFF
TRBJ2-7 TRBD2 TRBV4-1 CASSQEASGRAAYEQYF
TRBJ2-5 TRBD1 TRBV2 CASSEATRGQGTQYF
TRBJ2-1 TRBD2 TRBV7-6 CASSLAGLGAYNEQFF
TRBJ1-2 TRBD1 TRBV7-2 CASTWRQGPNGYTF
TRBJ2-3 TRBD1 TRBV28 CASRGGGQGTDTQYF
TRBJ2-2 - TRBV15 CATSRRPGPNTGELFF
TRBJ1-2 - TRBV6-1 CASSEAGTGPYGYTF
TRBJ2-7 TRBD1 TRBV5-5 CASSLAPGTAYEQYF
TRBJ1-4 TRBD1 TRBV7-2 CASSPKGTGNEKLFF
TRBJ2-3 - TRBV19 CASSEARTDTQYF
TRBJ1-5 - TRBV2 CASSVGPNQPQHF
TRBJ1-4 - TRBV5-8 CASSLGQEARGEKLFF
TRBJ2-5 TRBD2 TRBV27 CASSLYGSSGTQETQYF
TRBJ1-2 - TRBV6-1 CASSEGSIWTAYGYTF
TRBJ2-1 TRBD2 TRBV7-9 CASSSGLAGAGNGEQFF
TRBJ1-2 - TRBV29-1 CSVWSQNYGYTF
TRBJ2-7 TRBD1 TRBV7-9 CASAWGQTYEQYF
TRBJ2-7 TRBD2 TRBV27 CASSLGLAGSYEQYF
TRBJ2-7 TRBD2 TRBV27 CASSLSGLAGYEQYF
TRBJ1-2 - TRBV6-6 CASTYGALANYGYTF
TRBJ2-7 TRBD2 TRBV13 CASSPKGLAGSFYEQYF
TRBJ2-7 - TRBV15 CATSRDPPGVASYEQYF
TRBJ2-3 - TRBV9 CASSPTVASTDTQYF
TRBJ2-7 - TRBV28 CASSLPGQRIGEQYF
TRBJ2-1 TRBD2 TRBV23-1 CASRIIAGGPCNEQFF
TRBJ2-1 TRBD2 TRBV6-5 CASSLALAGYNEQFF
TRBJ1-1 TRBD1 TRBV4-1 CASSHDLGLGQSEAFF
TRBJ2-2 TRBD2 TRBV27 CASSLLSGRPGELFF
TRBJ1-6 - TRBV5-4 CASSLGDSFNSPLHF
TRBJ1-5 - TRBV19 CASSTLSGFYQPQHF
TRBJ2-2 TRBD1 TRBV5-1 CASTGQVGTGELFF
TRBJ2-4 - TRBV5-1 CASSLDSSLAKNIQYF
TRBJ2-7 TRBD1 TRBV10-3 CAISDPGQGTYEQYF
TRBJ1-1 - TRBV7-2 CASSLVRGVGAFF
TRBJ2-7 TRBD2 TRBV19 CASSIRASGRWSSYEQYF
TRBJ2-7 - TRBV5-1 CASSLAEKREQYF
TRBJ2-7 TRBD1 TRBV27 CASSPKPPNRGPTYEQYF
TRBJ2-2 TRBD1 TRBV7-9 CASSLGQGAWASTGELFF
TRBJ2-7 - TRBV5-1 CASSLWVQRDEQYF
TRBJ2-5 TRBD2 TRBV5-1 CASSLRTRQETQYF
TRBJ2-3 - TRBV2 CASRSLTDTQYF
TRBJ1-3 TRBD1 TRBV28 CASRGQVSSGNTIYF
TRBJ1-1 - TRBV18 CASSPPRDKNTEAFF
TRBJ1-1 TRBD1 TRBV28 CASSSSGTGNSAFAFF
TRBJ2-3 - TRBV7-9 CASSTRGSAGTEGTQYF
TRBJ2-7 TRBD1 TRBV10-1 CASRMTPPGGSSYEQYF